What follows are 19 T cell receptor beta chains derived from one specimen sequenced in a study of T cell repertoires in cytomegalovirus infection. A single record per CDR3 protein comes from TCRdb applying MiXCR to the reads. The sample lists around 630,000 distinct CDR3 sequences; 20% to 25% were seen once. The sequencing sample was made of CD8+ T cells from PBMCs. These receptors all come from a human donor in good health (CMV status not recorded). Some clones in this sample may be carry-over from other donors' samples.

The chain recombines TRBV6-5 with TRBJ2-1; 10 bases fit TRBD2. Germline V gene sequence: CDR1 MNHEY, CDR2 SVGAGI. The CDR3 runs to 15 residues. Trimming cost V 4 bases and J 9 bases; bases outside gene matches: 9. The chain's CDR3 is CASSWASGGLLEQFF. The CDR3 region has the DNA TGTGCCAGCAGTTGGGCTAGCGGGGGCCTACTTGAGCAGTTCTTC.

This chain uses TRBV28 with TRBJ1-6; D uncertain. Germline V gene data show CDR1 as MDHEN and CDR2 as SYDVKM. This CDR3 comprises 14 residues. Deletions cut 3 bases from V and 5 bases from J, with 8 bases between. CDR3 DNA: TGTGCCAGCAGTTTTAATGCACATAATTCACCCCTCCACTTT. It yields the protein CASSFNAHNSPLHF.

This clonotype was found many times. V gene TRBV7-9 combines with J gene TRBJ1-2; 8 nucleotides line up with TRBD1. The CDR3 has 16 amino acids. Germline-derived CDR1 and CDR2 are SEHNR and FQNEAQ (reference sequence). Losses at the gene ends were 2 bases for V and 2 bases for J; bases not matched to a gene: 7. The DNA for the CDR3 is TGTGCCAGCAGCTTACCCTCGACAGGGGCGAACTATGGCTACACCTTC. Its translation is CASSLPSTGANYGYTF.

Worth noting for this clonotype: The junction departs from germline at one end; a sequencing error may be responsible. This chain connects TRBV12-3 or TRBV12-4 to TRBJ1-6; a weak D match, TRBD1 (6 bases). The CDR3 runs 22 residues. CDR3 nucleotide sequence: TGTGCCAGCAGTATAGCACCGGGACACACTTTAGGGAGGAGCTCCTATAATTCACCCCTCCACTTT. Its protein product is CASSIAPGHTLGRSSYNSPLHF.

This clonotype has ten or more counts. The chain recombines TRBV7-6 with TRBJ2-1; 7 bases are a match to TRBD2. The CDR3 is made up of 15 amino acids. After removal of 1 base from V and 0 bases from J, the junction contained 0 bases not matched to a gene. Germline V gene lookup returns CDR1 SGHVS and CDR2 FNYEAQ. The CDR3, as DNA: TGTGCCAGCAGCTTAGGGGAGGGCTCCTACAATGAGCAGTTCTTC. It encodes CASSLGEGSYNEQFF.

The rearrangement joins TRBV7-9 to TRBJ2-1; D not certain. Germline CDR1 reads SEHNR; CDR2 reads FQNEAQ (reference sequence). The CDR3 covers 17 residues. Trimming pared 5 bases from V and 0 bases from J, leaving 17 bases between. The CDR3 coding sequence is TGTGCCAGCAGCCCAGACACGATCCATCGCTCCTACAATGAGCAGTTCTTC. Its protein product is CASSPDTIHRSYNEQFF.

The gene calls are TRBV27 and TRBJ2-1; 8 bases map to TRBD2. The CDR3 runs 14 residues. The trim removed 8 bases at V and 0 bases at J, leaving 3 bases unmatched. Germline V gene data show CDR1 as MNHEY and CDR2 as SMNVEV (reference sequence). CDR3 sequence: CASGTRTSYNEQFF. CDR3 nucleotides: TGTGCCAGCGGGACTAGAACCTCCTACAATGAGCAGTTCTTC.

The chain recombines TRBV29-1 with TRBJ2-5, with D possibly TRBD2 on 7 matching bases. Per the germline V gene, CDR1 is SQVTM and CDR2 is ANQGSEA. V lost 5 bases and J lost 3, with 16 bases in between. The CDR3 loop spans 14 amino acids. CDR3 sequence (DNA): TGCAGCGTTAGAGGGGGGGAAAACGAAGAGACCCAGTACTTC. This codes for CSVRGGENEETQYF.

Only one count was recorded for this clonotype. V and J are TRBV19 and TRBJ2-3; 10 bases align to TRBD2. The CDR3 extends over 20 amino acids. CDR1 is LNHDA and CDR2 is SQIVND in the germline V gene (reference sequence). Trimming took 0 bases from V and 1 from J; bases not matched to a gene: 13. The CDR3 DNA sequence: TGTGCCAGTAGTATAGATGAACTAGCGGGGATTAAGGCTGGCACAGATACGCAGTATTTT. This sequence encodes CASSIDELAGIKAGTDTQYF.

The chain combines TRBV7-9 with TRBJ2-5; D is undetermined. The CDR3 extends over 13 amino acids. From germline, CDR1 is SEHNR and CDR2 FQNEAQ (reference sequence). V was trimmed by 2 bases and J by 7 bases, leaving 11 bases between them. The CDR3 region is CASSLIRSGTQYF. The CDR3 nucleotides are TGTGCCAGCAGCTTAATAAGGTCAGGGACCCAGTACTTC.

The CDR3 here is CASNPPAQETQYF. Written as DNA, the CDR3 is TGTGCCAGCAACCCACCGGCACAAGAGACCCAGTACTTC. This chain joins TRBV7-6 and TRBJ2-5, with D hard to call. Trimming shortened V by 7 bases and J by 2 bases, and 11 bases separated the two germline ends. This CDR3 spans 13 amino acids. The germline gives CDR1 SGHVS, CDR2 FNYEAQ.

There are many counts of this clonotype. The chain joins TRBV7-9 to TRBJ2-5; TRBD2 is a possible D gene (6 bases). The V end lost 4 bases, the J end lost 2 bases, and 14 bases lay between the germline ends. This CDR3 region has 15 residues. Germline V gene lookup returns CDR1 SEHNR and CDR2 FQNEAQ (reference sequence). CDR3: CASSSTSTLQETQYF. The CDR3 DNA reads TGTGCCAGCAGCTCCACTAGCACGTTGCAAGAGACCCAGTACTTC. The variable domain in full, completed from reference TRBV7-9 and TRBJ2-5, reads DTGVSQNPRHKITKRGQNVTFRCDPISEHNRLYWYRQTLGQGPEFLTYFQNEAQLEKSRLLSDRFSAERPKGSFSTLEIQRTEQGDSAMYLCASSSTSTLQETQYFGPGTRLLVL.

Remarks on this clonotype: A clone one base away is much larger, so this may be a read error. The chain carries TRBV7-2 and TRBJ2-6; D remains ambiguous. Trimming cost V 4 bases and J 15 bases, with 13 bases left between them. This CDR3 comprises 12 residues. From germline, CDR1 is SGHTA and CDR2 FQGNSA. Here the CDR3 reads CASSSEQKGLTF. CDR3 sequence (DNA): TGTGCCAGCAGCTCCGAACAAAAGGGCCTGACTTTC.

This clonotype was counted between two and nine times. The V gene is TRBV7-9, the J gene TRBJ2-7, with 11 bases fitting TRBD2. The J segment lost 2 bases and the V segment lost 5 bases, leaving 5 bases of the junction unmatched. The CDR3 has 15 amino acids. The germline gives CDR1 SEHNR, CDR2 FQNEAQ (reference sequence). CDR3 residues: CASSTGLAATYEQYV. The CDR3 region has the DNA TGTGCCAGCAGCACGGGACTAGCGGCCACCTACGAGCAGTACGTC.

The sample holds many counts of this clonotype. The rearrangement uses TRBV7-9 and TRBJ2-7; D is perhaps TRBD2 (6 bases). The V end lost 5 bases, the J end lost 2 bases, and 13 bases lay between the germline ends. CDR1 is SEHNR and CDR2 is FQNEAQ in the germline V gene (reference sequence). The CDR3 covers 14 residues. CDR3 loop: CASSNRDWPYEQYF. As DNA, the CDR3 is TGTGCCAGCAGCAACCGGGACTGGCCCTACGAGCAGTACTTC.

This clonotype was observed at least ten times. V is TRBV7-9 and J is TRBJ1-2, with D perhaps matching TRBD1 (5 bases). This CDR3 has 13 amino acids. The germline CDR1 and CDR2 sequences are SEHNR and FQNEAQ (reference sequence). Trimming removed 3 bases at V and 4 bases at J, with 9 bases between. In DNA, the CDR3 is TGTGCCAGCAGCTTGGACACCTTCTATGGCTACACCTTC. Its translation is CASSLDTFYGYTF.

Ten or more counts support this clonotype. This chain joins TRBV6-2 or TRBV6-3 and TRBJ2-6; D is uncertain. V lost 2 bases to trimming and J lost 2 bases, with 1 base between them. The germline CDR1 and CDR2 sequences are MNHEY and SVGEGT. The CDR3 loop spans 13 amino acids. Written as DNA, the CDR3 is TGTGCCAGCAGTTACACTGGGGCCAACGTCCTGACTTTC. Amino acids: CASSYTGANVLTF.

The chain joins TRBV2 to TRBJ2-1; D is ambiguous. V lost 6 bases and J lost 9, with 9 bases in between. Germline CDR1 reads SNHLY; CDR2 reads FYNNEI. This CDR3 is 11 amino acids long. In nucleotides, the CDR3 is TGTGCCAGCAGGGTGTATAGTGAGCAGTTCTTC. This encodes CASRVYSEQFF.

This clonotype occurred many times. The chain joins TRBV7-8 to TRBJ2-1; a possible D gene is TRBD2 (5 bases). Germline V lookup: CDR1 SGHVS, CDR2 FQNEAQ. This CDR3 is 15 amino acids long. V gave up 6 bases and J gave up 8 bases, with 20 bases separating them. CDR3 nucleotides: TGTGCCAGCAGTCAAACCGGGGTAGCTTGGGATGAGCAGTTCTTC. It yields the protein CASSQTGVAWDEQFF.